The clone carrying this T cell receptor (beta chain) appeared a few times. Deletions cut 6 bases from V and 0 bases from J, with 17 bases between. The CDR3 totals 16 residues. Germline V gene sequence: CDR1 LNHDA, CDR2 SQIVND (reference sequence). The PCR had 60 Vbeta and 13 Jbeta primers. Some clones are missing from TCRdb's copy, which holds only in-frame ones; the method was immunoSEQ multiplex PCR. The data contain about 160,000 clones, nearly 80% of them singletons. This record comes from a study of cytomegalovirus exposure and HLA in healthy donors. The receptor was derived from a woman aged 45-65 years in good health and CMV-seropositive. Specimen: PBMCs. The J gene is TRBJ2-5, the V gene TRBV19; TRBD2 is a possible D gene (6 bases). The CDR3 loop is CASSGGKTPYQETQYF. CDR3 sequence (DNA): TGTGCCAGTAGCGGGGGAAAGACCCCGTACCAAGAGACCCAGTACTTC. Complete variable domain (other parts from reference TRBV19 and TRBJ2-5): DGGITQSPKYLFRKEGQNVTLSCEQNLNHDAMYWYRQDPGQGLRLIYYSQIVNDFQKGDIAEGYSVSREKKESFPLTVTSAQKNPTAFYLCASSGGKTPYQETQYFGPGTRLLVL.